This entry features one T cell receptor beta chain sequence. The sample belongs to a study of shared T cell receptors in the human thymus. Repertoires were generated with immunoSEQ multiplex PCR, while TCRdb's copy carries only in-frame clones and drops some. In the table there are over 650,000 clones, around 87% of which are singletons. There are 15 residues in the CDR3. Germline CDR1 and CDR2: SGHDN and FVKESK. Trimming took off 1 base at V and 1 base at J, with 10 bases between the two ends. This sample was also put to use in a study of human thymus T cells. From that study: Among thymic and blood repertoires, usage of V and J genes appeared biased.

This chain uses TRBV14 with TRBJ1-1; D gene ambiguous. The receptor was isolated from a boy younger than two with a congenital heart defect. The sample taken for sequencing was thymocytes. DNA of the CDR3: TGTGCCAGCAGCCAAGTAGCGGACCCGAACACTGAAGCTTTCTTT. Translated: CASSQVADPNTEAFF.